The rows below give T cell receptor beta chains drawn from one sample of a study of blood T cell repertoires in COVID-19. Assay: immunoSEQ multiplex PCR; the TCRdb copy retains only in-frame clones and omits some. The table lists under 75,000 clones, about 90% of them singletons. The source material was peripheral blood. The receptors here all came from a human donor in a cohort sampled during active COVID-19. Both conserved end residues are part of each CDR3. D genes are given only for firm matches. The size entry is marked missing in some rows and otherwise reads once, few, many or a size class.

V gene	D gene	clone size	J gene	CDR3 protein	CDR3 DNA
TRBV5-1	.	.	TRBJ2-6	CASSGGHSGANVLTF	TGCGCCAGCAGCGGGGGACACTCTGGGGCCAACGTCCTGACTTTC
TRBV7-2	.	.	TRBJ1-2	CASSPTGRDYGYTF	TGTGCCAGCAGCCCTACAGGGAGAGACTATGGCTACACCTTC
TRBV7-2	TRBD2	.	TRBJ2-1	CASSLAPALAGMGEQFF	TGTGCCAGCAGCTTAGCCCCGGCTCTAGCGGGTATGGGTGAGCAGTTCTTC
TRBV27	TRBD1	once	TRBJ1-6	CASSLSGTAPNSPLHF	TGTGCCAGCAGTTTGTCTGGGACAGCACCTAATTCACCCCTCCACTTT
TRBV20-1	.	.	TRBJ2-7	CSAKTGYEQYF	TGCAGTGCTAAGACGGGTTACGAGCAGTACTTC
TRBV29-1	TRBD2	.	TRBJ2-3	CSVRLAGTTDTQYF	TGCAGCGTTAGGCTAGCGGGAACGACAGATACGCAGTATTTT
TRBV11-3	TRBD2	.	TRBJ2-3	CASSLTSGGGTDTQYF	TGTGCCAGCAGCTTGACTAGCGGGGGGGGCACAGATACGCAGTATTTT
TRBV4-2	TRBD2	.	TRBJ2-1	CASSQVGAGGGEQFF	TGTGCCAGCAGCCAAGTGGGGGCGGGAGGGGGTGAGCAGTTCTTC
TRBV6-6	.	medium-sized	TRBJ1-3	CASSQDIGGNTIYF	TGTGCCAGCAGTCAGGACATTGGTGGAAACACCATATATTTT
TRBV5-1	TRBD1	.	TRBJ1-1	CASSWDRGLNTEAFF	TGCGCCAGCAGTTGGGACAGGGGCCTTAACACTGAAGCTTTCTTT
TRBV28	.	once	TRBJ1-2	CASSFGQNYGYTF	TGTGCCAGCAGTTTTGGGCAGAACTATGGCTACACCTTC
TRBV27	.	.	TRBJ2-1	CASSITGLTLYNEQFF	TGTGCCAGCAGCATCACTGGACTAACTCTTTACAATGAGCAGTTCTTC
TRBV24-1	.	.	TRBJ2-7	CATSDANTYEQYF	TGTGCCACCAGTGATGCCAATACATACGAGCAGTACTTC
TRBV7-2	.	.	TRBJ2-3	CASSLNRSPDTQYF	TGTGCCAGCAGCTTGAACAGATCCCCGGATACGCAGTATTTT
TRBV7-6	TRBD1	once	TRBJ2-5	CASSLADRVAETQYF	TGTGCCAGCAGCTTGGCAGACAGGGTGGCGGAGACCCAGTACTTC
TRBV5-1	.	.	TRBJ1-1	CASSWQENTEAFF	TGCGCCAGCAGCTGGCAGGAGAACACTGAAGCTTTCTTT
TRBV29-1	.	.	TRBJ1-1	CSAWTGNTEAFF	TGCAGCGCCTGGACTGGGAACACTGAAGCTTTCTTT
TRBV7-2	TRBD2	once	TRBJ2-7	CASSWASGGQYEQYF	TGTGCCAGCAGCTGGGCTAGCGGAGGTCAGTACGAGCAGTACTTC
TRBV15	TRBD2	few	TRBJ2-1	CATSRLSGRAGEQFF	TGTGCCACCAGCAGACTAAGCGGGAGGGCCGGTGAGCAGTTCTTC
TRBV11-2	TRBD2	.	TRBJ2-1	CASSFLGTSPNEQFF	TGTGCCAGCAGCTTTCTCGGGACTAGCCCTAATGAGCAGTTCTTC
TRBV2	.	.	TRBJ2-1	CASRTVTYNEQFF	TGTGCCAGCAGGACAGTAACCTACAATGAGCAGTTCTTC
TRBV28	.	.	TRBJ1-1	CASTMGGRNTEAFF	TGTGCCAGCACCATGGGAGGGAGGAACACTGAAGCTTTCTTT
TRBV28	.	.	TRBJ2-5	CASRKALQETQYF	TGTGCCAGCAGGAAAGCGCTCCAAGAGACCCAGTACTTC
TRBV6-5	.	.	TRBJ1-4	CASSYSIWAGSEKLFF	TGTGCCAGCAGTTACTCGATATGGGCAGGGTCTGAAAAACTGTTTTTT
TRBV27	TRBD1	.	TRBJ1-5	CASTRTGGLLRAQHF	TGTGCCAGCACCCGGACAGGGGGATTGTTAAGAGCCCAGCATTTT
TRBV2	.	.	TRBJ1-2	CAKPKQGAIYGYTF	TGTGCCAAACCCAAACAGGGAGCGATCTATGGCTACACCTTC
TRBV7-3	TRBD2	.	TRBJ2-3	CASSRGGLDTQYF	TGTGCCAGCAGCCGGGGGGGTCTAGATACGCAGTATTTT
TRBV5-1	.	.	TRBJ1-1	CASSLGDFLNTEAFF	TGCGCCAGCAGCTTGGGAGACTTTTTGAACACTGAAGCTTTCTTT
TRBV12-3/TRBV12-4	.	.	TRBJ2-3	CASSFLRGDTQYF	TGTGCCAGCAGTTTCCTGAGAGGAGATACGCAGTATTTT
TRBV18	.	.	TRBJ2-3	CASSLLEGLSTDTQYF	TGTGCCAGCTCACTATTGGAGGGCCTGAGCACAGATACGCAGTATTTT
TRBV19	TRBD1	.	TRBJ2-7	CASSNRDREYEQYF	TGTGCCAGTAGCAACCGGGACAGGGAGTACGAGCAGTACTTC
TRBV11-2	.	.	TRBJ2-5	CASSLRQGGWETQYF	TGTGCCAGCAGCTTGCGACAGGGAGGTTGGGAGACCCAGTACTTC
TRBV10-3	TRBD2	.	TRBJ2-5	CASAGLAGVSETQYF	TGTGCCTCCGCTGGACTAGCGGGAGTTAGTGAGACCCAGTACTTC
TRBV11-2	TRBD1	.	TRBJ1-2	CASSPVGRQGGVGYTF	TGTGCCAGCAGCCCCGTGGGGAGACAGGGGGGGGTCGGCTACACCTTC
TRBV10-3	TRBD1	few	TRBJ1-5	CAISGDRTHQPQHF	TGTGCCATCAGTGGGGACAGGACCCATCAGCCCCAGCATTTT
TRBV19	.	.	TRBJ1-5	CASSIERGRGPQHF	TGTGCCAGTAGTATAGAAAGAGGTCGTGGACCCCAGCATTTT
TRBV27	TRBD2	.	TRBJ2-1	CASKGGGAVTEQFF	TGTGCCAGCAAGGGCGGGGGGGCTGTTACTGAGCAGTTCTTC
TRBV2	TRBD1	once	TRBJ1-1	CASKGTGEENTEAFF	TGTGCCAGCAAGGGGACAGGGGAAGAGAACACTGAAGCTTTCTTT
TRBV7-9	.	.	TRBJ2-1	CASSSERWNEQFF	TGTGCCAGCAGCTCAGAGAGGTGGAATGAGCAGTTCTTC
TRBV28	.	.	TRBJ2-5	CASSLEARFQETQYF	TGTGCCAGCAGTTTGGAGGCCAGGTTCCAAGAGACCCAGTACTTC
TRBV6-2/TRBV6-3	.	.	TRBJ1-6	CASSASGTESSYNSPLHF	TGTGCCAGCAGTGCCTCCGGGACTGAGAGCTCCTATAATTCACCCCTCCACTTT
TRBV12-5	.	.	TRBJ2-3	CASGADSRTDTQYF	TGTGCTAGTGGTGCGGACAGCCGCACAGATACGCAGTATTTT
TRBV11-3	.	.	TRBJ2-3	CASSLRTIDTDTQYF	TGTGCCAGCAGCTTAAGGACTATTGACACAGATACGCAGTATTTT
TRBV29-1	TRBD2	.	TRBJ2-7	CSAVAGGESYEQYF	TGCAGCGCTGTAGCGGGAGGGGAGTCGTACGAGCAGTACTTC
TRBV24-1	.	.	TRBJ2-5	CATSALRGGGGRQETQYF	TGTGCCACCAGTGCCCTTAGAGGGGGTGGAGGACGGCAAGAGACCCAGTACTTC
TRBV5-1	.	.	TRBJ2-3	CASSPTRGSTDTQYF	TGCGCCAGCAGCCCCACGCGGGGTAGCACAGATACGCAGTATTTT
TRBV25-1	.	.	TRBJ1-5	CASSENRDGQPQHF	TGTGCCAGCAGTGAGAACAGGGACGGGCAGCCCCAGCATTTT
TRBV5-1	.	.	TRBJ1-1	CASSLGDDTEAFF	TGCGCCAGCAGCCTAGGAGATGACACTGAAGCTTTCTTT
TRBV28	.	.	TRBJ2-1	CASSVALSSAEQFF	TGTGCCAGCAGTGTAGCCCTTAGTAGCGCTGAGCAGTTCTTC
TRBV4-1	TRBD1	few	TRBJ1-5	CASSLLGTGVEQPQHF	TGCGCCAGCAGCCTCCTTGGTACAGGGGTTGAACAGCCCCAGCATTTT
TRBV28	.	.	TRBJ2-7	CASSLPQAAEQYF	TGTGCCAGCAGTTTACCACAGGCAGCGGAGCAGTACTTC
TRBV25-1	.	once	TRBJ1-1	CASSDQSGRTEAFF	TGTGCCAGCAGTGACCAATCAGGGAGGACTGAAGCTTTCTTT
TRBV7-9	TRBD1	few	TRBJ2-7	CASSKTGFYEQYF	TGTGCCAGCAGCAAGACAGGGTTCTACGAGCAGTACTTC
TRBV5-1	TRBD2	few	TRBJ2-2	CASSLAGVAGSNTGELFF	TGCGCCAGCAGCTTGGCCGGCGTAGCGGGGTCAAACACCGGGGAGCTGTTTTTT
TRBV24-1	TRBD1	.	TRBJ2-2	CATSDRDRGVAGELFF	TGTGCCACCAGCGACCGGGACAGGGGGGTGGCCGGGGAGCTGTTTTTT